This T cell receptor (beta chain) was sequenced in a study of shared clonotypes between healthy human individuals. Points from the study as a whole: Non-shared clonotypes showed lower generation probabilities than clonotypes common to all four donors.

The germline V gene has CDR1 MDHEN and CDR2 SYDVKM. V shed 5 bases and J shed 0 bases, with 11 bases lying between them. This CDR3 comprises 14 residues. Sequencing used immunoSEQ multiplex PCR; TCRdb keeps in-frame clones, though not all of them. This table holds 650,000 to 800,000 clones, approximately 77% found once. A remark on this clone: Its antigen remains unknown. In the same sample, other DNA sequences code for this CDR3.

The chain recombines TRBV28 with TRBJ2-7; D possibly corresponds to TRBD1 (6 bases). Sequences were obtained from memory CD4+ T cells sorted from blood. Specified subset: CD45RA-negative fraction. This receptor was taken from a woman in her twenties or thirties in good health. The CDR3 region is CASSLTGSSYEQYF. DNA for the CDR3: TGTGCCAGCAGTCTCACAGGGAGCTCCTACGAGCAGTACTTC.